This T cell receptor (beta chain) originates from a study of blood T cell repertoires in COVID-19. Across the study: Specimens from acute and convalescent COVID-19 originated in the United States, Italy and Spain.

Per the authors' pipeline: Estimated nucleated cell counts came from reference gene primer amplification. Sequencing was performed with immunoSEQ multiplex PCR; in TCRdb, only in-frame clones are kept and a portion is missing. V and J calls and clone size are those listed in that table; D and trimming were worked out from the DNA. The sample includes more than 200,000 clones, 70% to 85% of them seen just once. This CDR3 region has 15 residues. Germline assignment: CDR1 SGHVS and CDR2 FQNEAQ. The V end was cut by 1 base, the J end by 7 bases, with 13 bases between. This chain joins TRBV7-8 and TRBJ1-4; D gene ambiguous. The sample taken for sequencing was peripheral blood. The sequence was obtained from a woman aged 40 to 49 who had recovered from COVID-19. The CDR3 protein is CASSLGPAGGEKLFF. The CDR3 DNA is TGTGCCAGCAGCTTAGGGCCCGCGGGCGGTGAAAAACTGTTTTTT.